The 24 T cell receptor beta chains listed next were all sequenced from one sample in a study of Ad26.COV2.S vaccination and SARS-CoV-2 variants. TCRdb's copy holds only in-frame clones and misses some; the assay was immunoSEQ multiplex PCR. The sample lists some 520,000 clones; around nine tenths were seen once. As to treatment: 15 to 20 received Ad26.COV2.S at low or high dose, single or two shots; about 5 received placebo; per-sample allocation not given. Samples were taken on day 63 after the first vaccine or placebo injection. The sequencing here drew on peripheral blood, taken in a trial of Ad26.COV2.S vaccine versus placebo. Receptors originate from a person aged 18 to 65 who received the Ad26.COV2.S COVID-19 vaccine or a placebo.

The rearrangement uses TRBV27 and TRBJ2-7; a weak D match, TRBD2 (6 bases). The V and J ends lost 5 bases and 0 bases respectively, with 11 bases between them. This CDR3 is built from 14 residues. CDR1 and CDR2 from the germline V gene are MNHEY and SMNVEV (reference sequence). Written as DNA, the CDR3 is TGTGCCAGCAGTGCGGGGACTGTCTCCTACGAGCAGTACTTC. This codes for CASSAGTVSYEQYF.

In this sample, this clone turned up a few times. V usage is TRBV9 and J usage is TRBJ1-2; 8 nucleotides line up with TRBD1. Unmatched junction bases numbered 3, after V lost 2 bases and J lost 3 bases. Germline-derived CDR1 and CDR2 are SGDLS and YYNGEE. The CDR3 has 14 amino acids. The CDR3, as DNA: TGTGCCAGCAGCGTGTCGGGACAGGACTATGGCTACACCTTC. Its protein product is CASSVSGQDYGYTF.

This sequence joins TRBV19 and TRBJ1-1; D uncertain. The CDR3 totals 13 residues. Germline CDR1 is LNHDA and CDR2 is SQIVND (reference sequence). V lost 10 bases to trimming and J lost 3 bases, with 15 bases between them. The CDR3, as DNA: TGTGCCACCTCCCCTCGCCTTTACACTGAAGCTTTCTTT. Residues: CATSPRLYTEAFF.

CDR3 DNA sequence: TGTGCCAGCAGCACCGGGACGGTGAACACTGAAGCTTTCTTT. Protein: CASSTGTVNTEAFF. V usage is TRBV21-1 and J usage is TRBJ1-1. TRBV21-1 is reported as a pseudogene. The length of the CDR3 is 14 residues.

This chain connects TRBV29-1 to TRBJ2-7, with D perhaps being TRBD1 or TRBD2 (5 bases each). Germline loops: CDR1 SQVTM, CDR2 ANQGSEA. The length of the CDR3 is 16 residues. Deletions cut 6 bases from V and 1 base from J, with 22 bases between. In DNA form, the CDR3 reads TGCAGCGTCGAAATACATGGGACCGCTAGATCCTACGAGCAGTACTTC. Translated, it gives CSVEIHGTARSYEQYF.

This clone has a single count. The V and J genes are TRBV19 and TRBJ1-2; D not resolved. This CDR3 region has 12 residues. V lost 4 bases and J 1 base, leaving 4 bases between the germline ends. Germline-derived CDR1 and CDR2 are LNHDA and SQIVND (reference sequence). DNA of the CDR3: TGTGCCAGTAGTAGTGATAACTATGGCTACACCTTC. Translated: CASSSDNYGYTF.

This clone was picked up a small number of times. The chain couples TRBV3-1 (or the pseudogene TRBV3-2) to TRBJ1-2; 10 bases line up with TRBD1. Unmatched junction bases numbered 3, after V lost 8 bases and J lost 3 bases. CDR1 is LGHDT and CDR2 is YNNKEL in the germline V gene (reference sequence). This CDR3 comprises 13 residues. The CDR3 sequence: CASRDRGDYGYTF. CDR3 in DNA: TGTGCCAGCCGGGACAGGGGAGACTATGGCTACACCTTC.

The CDR3 nucleotides read TGTGCCAGCAGCTCCCTACCCTCCACGAACGGGGAGCTGTTTTTT. Residues: CASSSLPSTNGELFF. V usage is TRBV7-9 and J usage is TRBJ2-2; D uncertain. CDR1 SEHNR and CDR2 FQNEAQ come from the germline V gene (reference sequence). Trimming removed 4 bases from V and 7 bases from J, with 16 bases in between. The CDR3 is made up of 15 amino acids.

J is TRBJ1-2 and V is TRBV9; D may be TRBD1 (6 bases). V lost 3 bases to trimming and J lost 7 bases, with 28 bases between them. The CDR3 loop spans 18 amino acids. Germline CDR1 is SGDLS and CDR2 is YYNGEE. CDR3 sequence: CASSAGPTGTRPRGGYTF. For the CDR3, the DNA is TGTGCCAGCAGCGCAGGCCCGACAGGCACCCGCCCTCGGGGTGGCTACACCTTC.

The chain employs TRBV6-2 or TRBV6-3 and TRBJ2-7; 10 bases align to TRBD1. The CDR3 contains 15 residues. Germline CDR1 is MNHEY and CDR2 is SVGEGT. V was clipped by 2 bases and J by 5 bases; unmatched bases: 6. CDR3: CASSYATGGFDEQYF. CDR3 sequence (DNA): TGTGCCAGCAGTTACGCGACAGGGGGCTTCGACGAGCAGTACTTC.

With regard to this clone: Other DNA variants within this sample encode the same CDR3. V and J are TRBV7-6 and TRBJ2-7; possible D gene TRBD2, 6 bases. There are 14 residues in the CDR3. V was clipped by 0 bases and J by 4 bases, with 10 bases between them. CDR1 is SGHVS, CDR2 FNYEAQ, per germline. Here the CDR3 reads CASSLAGGPYEQYF. CDR3 nucleotide sequence: TGTGCCAGCAGCTTAGCGGGAGGTCCGTACGAGCAGTACTTC.

The chain recombines TRBV4-3 with TRBJ2-3, with TRBD1 matching 8 bases. V gave up 2 bases and J gave up 4 bases; unmatched junction bases: 5. Germline lookup yields CDR1 LGHNA and CDR2 YSLEER. The CDR3 sequence is 15 residues long. The CDR3 DNA reads TGCGCCAGCAGCCAATTGCACAGGGGGGCAGATACGCAGTATTTT. Its protein product is CASSQLHRGADTQYF.

The chain combines TRBV28 with TRBJ2-3; 7 bases agree with TRBD2. This CDR3 comprises 15 residues. The junction had 5 bases not matched to a gene; V was cut back by 1 base and J by 4 bases. Germline CDR1 and CDR2: MDHEN and SYDVKM. This CDR3 is CASSLSSGLADTQYF. CDR3 coding DNA: TGTGCCAGCAGTTTATCTAGCGGACTCGCAGATACGCAGTATTTT. The whole variable domain, remainder taken from reference TRBV28 and TRBJ2-3, is DVKVTQSSRYLVKRTGEKVFLECVQDMDHENMFWYRQDPGLGLRLIYFSYDVKMKEKGDIPEGYSVSREKKERFSLILESASTNQTSMYLCASSLSSGLADTQYFGPGTRLTVL.

V is TRBV12-3 or TRBV12-4 and J is TRBJ1-2, with D uncertain. V was pared by 4 bases and J by 1 base, with 7 bases between. The CDR3 loop spans 13 amino acids. The CDR3 nucleotides read TGTGCCAGCAGTTCACAAATTAACTATGGCTACACCTTC. Its translation: CASSSQINYGYTF.

This clone was seen at least ten times. This chain links TRBV19 with TRBJ2-3; 7 positions match TRBD1. Germline CDR1 LNHDA, CDR2 SQIVND (reference sequence). The CDR3 length is 14 residues. Trimming at V came to 5 bases and at J to 4 bases, leaving 6 bases not matched to a gene. Here the CDR3 reads CASSPATGSDTQYF. The CDR3 region has the DNA TGTGCCAGTAGTCCCGCGACAGGGTCAGATACGCAGTATTTT.

This clone is medium-sized within its sample. CDR3 coding DNA: TGTGCCAGCAGCGTCTGGGAGGGGGCACCCACTTGGAATGGCTACACCTTC. Its protein is CASSVWEGAPTWNGYTF. The V call is TRBV9, the J call TRBJ1-2; TRBD1 agrees at 7 bases. Germline values: CDR1 SGDLS, CDR2 YYNGEE. The length of the CDR3 is 17 residues. Trimming took 2 bases from V and 6 from J; bases not matched to a gene: 16.

CDR3 sequence (DNA): TGTGCCAGCAGCTTTTCCTCAACGTTACAGTTCTTC. Amino acids: CASSFSSTLQFF. This chain joins TRBV12-3 or TRBV12-4 and TRBJ2-1; D gene uncertain. V was clipped by 6 bases and J by 13 bases, with 16 bases between them. This CDR3 comprises 12 residues.

This chain joins TRBV7-6 and TRBJ1-1; tentative D call: TRBD1 (5 bases). This CDR3 comprises 15 residues. Germline V lookup: CDR1 SGHVS, CDR2 FNYEAQ. Between the trimmed V and J ends, which lost 5 bases and 6 bases, there was a span of 19 bases. The CDR3 bases are TGTGCCAGCAGCCCGGGGGGGTGGGACTCCTCTGAAGCTTTCTTT. The encoded protein is CASSPGGWDSSEAFF. Looking up the rest from reference TRBV7-6 and TRBJ1-1 gives the full variable domain: GAGVSQSPRYKVTKRGQDVALRCDPISGHVSLYWYRQALGQGPEFLTYFNYEAQQDKSGLPNDRFSAERPEGSISTLTIQRTEQRDSAMYRCASSPGGWDSSEAFFGQGTRLTVV.

The rearrangement links TRBV15 to TRBJ2-2; D is unresolved. The V gene's germline CDR1 is LNHNV and CDR2 YYDKDF (reference sequence). CDR3 length equals 14 residues. The germline V and J ends were trimmed by 0 bases and 4 bases, with 6 bases remaining between them. The CDR3 region is CATSRDFTTGELFF. In nucleotides, the CDR3 is TGTGCCACCAGCAGAGATTTCACCACCGGGGAGCTGTTTTTT.

This chain links TRBV4-3 with TRBJ2-2; D possibly uses TRBD1 or TRBD2 (6 bases each). Trimming removed 4 bases from V and 5 bases from J, with 20 bases in between. There are 17 residues in the CDR3. In germline, CDR1 is LGHNA, CDR2 YSLEER. The CDR3 loop is CASSPGQGTWRTGELFF. DNA for the CDR3: TGCGCCAGCAGCCCGGGTCAGGGGACTTGGAGAACCGGGGAGCTGTTTTTT.

The V and J genes are TRBV19 and TRBJ1-4; 11 bases are a match to TRBD1. CDR1 is LNHDA, CDR2 SQIVND, per germline (reference sequence). Unmatched junction bases numbered 5, after V lost 5 bases and J lost 6 bases. This CDR3 spans 15 amino acids. The CDR3 spells CASSPPGQGDEKLFF. In nucleotides, the CDR3 is TGTGCCAGTAGTCCTCCGGGACAGGGGGATGAAAAACTGTTTTTT. The variable domain in full, completed from reference TRBV19 and TRBJ1-4, reads DGGITQSPKYLFRKEGQNVTLSCEQNLNHDAMYWYRQDPGQGLRLIYYSQIVNDFQKGDIAEGYSVSREKKESFPLTVTSAQKNPTAFYLCASSPPGQGDEKLFFGSGTQLSVL.

The chain uses TRBV5-1 and TRBJ1-2, with 8 bases identical to TRBD1. This CDR3 is built from 15 residues. J was trimmed by 0 bases and V by 5 bases; bases with no gene match: 6. CDR1 is SGHRS, CDR2 YFSETQ, per germline. The CDR3 nucleotides read TGCGCCAGCAGGTTGTGGGACAGGCCTAACTATGGCTACACCTTC. This gives the protein CASRLWDRPNYGYTF.

This clone was recorded a few times. V is TRBV30 and J is TRBJ2-7, with D possibly matching TRBD2 (5 bases). Germline-derived CDR1 and CDR2 are GTSNPN and SVGIG (reference sequence). The CDR3 is made up of 12 amino acids. V was pared by 3 bases and J by 4 bases, with 10 bases between. The CDR3 nucleotides read TGTGCCTGGAGCGGCGCGGGTTACGAGCAGTACTTC. As protein: CAWSGAGYEQYF.

The V gene is TRBV7-8, the J gene TRBJ2-1; 8 positions match TRBD2. This CDR3 comprises 15 residues. Germline CDR1 reads SGHVS; CDR2 reads FQNEAQ. V was pared by 5 bases and J by 9 bases, with 12 bases of the junction left unmatched. The CDR3 protein is CASSPPGLAMGEQFF. The CDR3 bases are TGTGCCAGCAGCCCTCCCGGACTAGCAATGGGTGAGCAGTTCTTC. Using reference TRBV7-8 and TRBJ2-1 for the parts outside the CDR3, the full variable domain is GAGVSQSPRYKVAKRGQDVALRCDPISGHVSLFWYQQALGQGPEFLTYFQNEAQLDKSGLPSDRFFAERPEGSVSTLKIQRTQQEDSAVYLCASSPPGLAMGEQFFGPGTRLTVL.